The rows below give T cell receptor beta chains drawn from one sample of a study of blood T cell repertoires in COVID-19. The repertoire was sequenced with immunoSEQ multiplex PCR; TCRdb's copy has only in-frame clones and lacks some. The sample has around 140,000 clones; about 89% are singletons. Input material: PBMCs or T cells enriched from blood (not recorded which). Every receptor here comes from a man aged 60-69 years who had recovered from COVID-19. Both conserved end residues are part of each CDR3. The order of the fields is D gene, V gene, clone size, J gene, CDR3 protein, CDR3 DNA. D genes are given only for firm matches. Size values are once, few and many counts, or a class for expanded clones, and some rows have none.

TRBD2	TRBV5-5	-	TRBJ2-1	CASSLSGGSYNEQFF	TGTGCCAGCAGCTTGAGCGGGGGCTCCTACAATGAGCAGTTCTTC
-	TRBV7-6	-	TRBJ2-2	CASSRRESNTGELFF	TGTGCCAGCAGCCGTAGGGAGTCGAACACCGGGGAGCTGTTTTTT
-	TRBV6-5	-	TRBJ2-5	CASSSGLGVGETQYF	TGTGCCAGCAGCTCAGGGCTAGGTGTGGGGGAGACCCAGTACTTC
TRBD2	TRBV4-2	once	TRBJ2-1	CASSQETSQSSYNEQFF	TGTGCCAGCAGCCAAGAGACTAGCCAGAGCTCCTACAATGAGCAGTTCTTC
-	TRBV21-1	-	TRBJ2-3	CASSKDGWGRSTDTQYF	TGTGCCAGCAGCAAAGACGGGTGGGGGCGCTCAACAGATACGCAGTATTTT
-	TRBV6-5	-	TRBJ1-6	CASRESDRLASPLHF	TGTGCCAGCAGGGAGTCTGACAGATTGGCTTCACCCCTCCACTTT
TRBD2	TRBV9	-	TRBJ2-7	CASSGLAAGVVEQYF	TGTGCCAGCAGCGGACTAGCGGCTGGAGTAGTCGAGCAGTACTTC
TRBD1	TRBV12-5	-	TRBJ2-3	CASGLVTGTASTDTQYF	TGTGCTAGTGGTTTGGTTACCGGGACAGCGAGCACAGATACGCAGTATTTT
TRBD2	TRBV10-1	-	TRBJ2-7	CASSRGLLLEQYF	TGCGCCAGCAGTCGGGGACTACTTCTGGAGCAGTACTTC
TRBD1	TRBV5-1	-	TRBJ2-2	CASTGTANTGELFF	TGCGCCAGCACCGGGACAGCGAACACCGGGGAGCTGTTTTTT
-	TRBV28	-	TRBJ2-7	CASSRTNLNYEQYF	TGTGCCAGCAGTCGCACTAATCTTAACTACGAGCAGTACTTC
TRBD1	TRBV6-1	-	TRBJ1-5	CASSEGGQFSNQPQHF	TGTGCCAGCAGTGAGGGGGGACAGTTTAGCAATCAGCCCCAGCATTTT
TRBD1	TRBV14	-	TRBJ1-1	CASSPLDRALNTEAFF	TGTGCCAGCAGCCCGTTGGACAGGGCGCTGAACACTGAAGCTTTCTTT
TRBD1	TRBV27	-	TRBJ1-2	CASSPPRTGRPPYGYTF	TGTGCCAGCAGTCCCCCGAGGACAGGGAGACCTCCTTATGGCTACACCTTC
TRBD2	TRBV28	-	TRBJ2-7	CASSPIGLAGSYEQYF	TGTGCCAGCAGTCCTATCGGACTAGCGGGGTCCTACGAGCAGTACTTC
TRBD2	TRBV6-5	-	TRBJ2-3	CASKRVAGGRTQYF	TGTGCCAGCAAGAGGGTTGCGGGGGGGCGGACGCAGTATTTT
TRBD1	TRBV2	few	TRBJ2-7	CASSGTGGVREQYF	TGTGCCAGCAGTGGGACAGGGGGTGTAAGAGAGCAGTACTTC
TRBD1	TRBV12-3/TRBV12-4	-	TRBJ2-1	CASTKDRNNEQFF	TGTGCCAGCACCAAGGACAGGAATAATGAGCAGTTCTTC
TRBD2	TRBV6-2/TRBV6-3	-	TRBJ2-2	CASSYPRRLGTSGRGTGELFF	TGTGCCAGCAGTTATCCCCGCCGTCTAGGGACTAGCGGGAGAGGTACCGGGGAGCTGTTTTTT
TRBD1	TRBV5-1	few	TRBJ2-2	CASRDNPGQGAGELFF	TGCGCCAGCAGGGATAATCCGGGACAGGGGGCCGGGGAGCTGTTTTTT
TRBD2	TRBV6-5	-	TRBJ2-3	CASRMFSGGDTQYF	TGTGCCAGCAGGATGTTTAGCGGGGGGGATACGCAGTATTTT
-	TRBV7-9	-	TRBJ1-5	CASSAGTYSNQPQHF	TGTGCCAGCAGCGCAGGAACTTATAGCAATCAGCCCCAGCATTTT
-	TRBV6-6	-	TRBJ2-7	CASRKQSSYEQYF	TGTGCCAGCAGGAAACAGAGCTCCTACGAGCAGTACTTC
-	TRBV4-2	-	TRBJ1-1	CASSQAGTNTEAFF	TGTGCCAGCAGCCAAGCCGGTACGAACACTGAAGCTTTCTTT
TRBD2	TRBV28	-	TRBJ2-3	CASSTSQGTDTQYF	TGTGCCAGTTCGACTAGCCAGGGCACAGATACGCAGTATTTT
TRBD1	TRBV7-2	-	TRBJ1-6	CASSPRQGGNSPLHF	TGTGCCAGCAGCCCCAGACAGGGGGGTAATTCACCCCTCCACTTT
TRBD2	TRBV5-5	few	TRBJ2-1	CASSTGTSNDEQFF	TGTGCCAGCAGCACCGGGACTAGCAACGATGAGCAGTTCTTC
-	TRBV30	once	TRBJ1-5	CAWSRGIGSNQPQHF	TGTGCCTGGAGTCGAGGAATAGGTAGCAATCAGCCCCAGCATTTT
-	TRBV11-1	-	TRBJ1-2	CASSLGQGNYGYTF	TGTGCCAGCAGCTTAGGTCAGGGGAACTATGGCTACACCTTC
-	TRBV2	-	TRBJ1-4	CASRRRGNGNEKLFF	TGTGCCAGCAGAAGGAGGGGAAACGGTAATGAAAAACTGTTTTTT
-	TRBV3-1/TRBV3-2	-	TRBJ2-5	CASSQGASTDF	TGTGCCAGCAGCCAAGGGGCCTCCACGGACTTC
TRBD1	TRBV6-5	-	TRBJ1-4	CASNPRQGGEKLFF	TGTGCCAGCAACCCTCGACAGGGGGGCGAAAAACTGTTTTTT
-	TRBV28	once	TRBJ1-4	CASSFTGFSRLFF	TGTGCCAGCAGTTTCACGGGATTTTCACGACTGTTTTTT
-	TRBV4-1	-	TRBJ2-7	CASSQGPSREQYF	TGCGCCAGCAGCCAAGGACCGTCGCGGGAGCAGTACTTC
TRBD1	TRBV3-1/TRBV3-2	-	TRBJ1-6	CASSRTGGHSPLHF	TGTGCCAGCAGCCGAACAGGGGGACATTCACCCCTCCACTTT
-	TRBV19	-	TRBJ2-1	CASSIGRGAASYNEQFF	TGTGCCAGTAGTATAGGCCGGGGGGCCGCCTCCTACAATGAGCAGTTCTTC
TRBD1	TRBV28	-	TRBJ2-7	CASRTGFYEQYF	TGTGCCAGCAGGACAGGGTTCTACGAGCAGTACTTC
-	TRBV7-8	-	TRBJ1-4	CASSLAATRQGELFF	TGTGCCAGCAGCTTAGCAGCGACAAGACAAGGGGAACTGTTTTTT
TRBD2	TRBV7-6	-	TRBJ2-5	CASSLGLAEIRGTQYF	TGTGCCAGCAGCTTAGGACTAGCGGAGATCAGGGGGACCCAGTACTTC
TRBD2	TRBV28	once	TRBJ2-7	CASSLGGELGGSSYEQYF	TGTGCCAGCAGTTTGGGTGGTGAGTTGGGCGGGAGCTCCTACGAGCAGTACTTC